The TCR beta chain described here comes from a study of blood T cell repertoires in COVID-19. CDR3 length equals 16 residues. Germline V lookup: CDR1 SNHLY, CDR2 FYNNEI. The ends lost 5 bases at V and 5 bases at J; junction bases unmatched: 9. Per the original methods: Using reference gene primer amplification, nucleated cell counts were estimated. Here immunoSEQ multiplex PCR was the method, and the copy in TCRdb shows in-frame clones only, minus some. V and J calls plus clone size are reproduced from that table; the DNA served to infer D and trimming. The sample lists some 80,000 clones, about 88% occurring once.

The sample taken for sequencing was peripheral blood. V gene TRBV2 combines with J gene TRBJ2-1; 10 bases map to TRBD2. The clonotype was recovered from a human donor in a cohort sampled during active COVID-19. CDR3 in DNA: TGTGCCAGCAGTAGCTTAGCGGGAGGCCTGGACAATGAGCAGTTCTTC. Residues: CASSSLAGGLDNEQFF.